This T cell receptor beta chain was recorded in a study of lymphopenia after photon versus proton radiotherapy. With regard to this clone: As yet, its antigen is unknown.

Study results and limitations: Larger post-nadir TCR diversity loss correlated inversely with survival in deceased patients. Survival link was tested only in deceased patients; proton benefit remains a possibility. Under photons, naive T cells and diversity fell while effector/memory populations rose. After lymphocyte nadir, photon-treated repertoires showed oligoclonal expansion, especially CD8+ Temra.

This CDR3 has 13 residues. V lost 0 bases and J 0 bases, leaving 1 base between the germline ends. The germline V gene has CDR1 SGDLS and CDR2 YYNGEE. Some clones are missing from TCRdb's copy, which holds only in-frame ones; the method was immunoSEQ multiplex PCR. The data contain more than 25,000 clones, over 80% of them seen just once; the ten biggest clones take up roughly 19%. This TCR was sampled from a man between 45 and 60 years old with gastric cancer. The chain couples TRBV9 to TRBJ1-5; D gene uncertain. This specimen consisted of peripheral blood, obtained from a patient treated with photon-based radiotherapy. CDR3 amino acids: CASSVGSNQPQHF. The CDR3 DNA sequence: TGTGCCAGCAGCGTAGGTAGCAATCAGCCCCAGCATTTT.